These 16 T cell receptor beta chains share one sample of origin, sequenced in a study of cytomegalovirus exposure and HLA in healthy donors. Primers included in the PCR were 60 Vbeta and 13 Jbeta primers. Profiling relied on immunoSEQ multiplex PCR, and the TCRdb table lists in-frame clones only, not all of them. The sample shows hundreds of thousands of clones, just over 70% of them seen only once. Sequencing input: PBMCs. The receptors shown here come from a female donor in good health and CMV-seronegative.

This clone came up a few times. The rearrangement uses TRBV28 and TRBJ2-5; the D is unclear. The J call may be mistaken, given a closer DNA end match to TRBJ2-7. Germline V lookup: CDR1 MDHEN, CDR2 SYDVKM. This CDR3 has 11 residues. In DNA, the CDR3 is TGTGCCAGCAACGAAAACTACGAGCAGTACTTC. Protein: CASNENYEQYF.

The rearrangement uses TRBV2 and TRBJ2-7, with 15 positions matching TRBD2. The ends lost 8 bases at V and 3 bases at J; junction bases unmatched: 8. The CDR3 consists of 16 residues. The V gene's germline CDR1 is SNHLY and CDR2 FYNNEI. CDR3 amino acids: CASYPGLAGGHYEQYF. The CDR3 DNA sequence: TGTGCCAGCTATCCGGGACTAGCGGGAGGCCACTACGAGCAGTACTTC. The full variable domain, in which reference TRBV2 and TRBJ2-7 provide the parts outside the CDR3, is EPEVTQTPSHQVTQMGQEVILRCVPISNHLYFYWYRQILGQKVEFLVSFYNNEISEKSEIFDDQFSVERPDGSNFTLKIRSTKLEDSAMYFCASYPGLAGGHYEQYFGPGTRLTVT.

Only a few counts were recorded for this clone. This sequence joins TRBV6-4 and TRBJ2-3; weak D call: TRBD2 (6 bases). The CDR3 is 14 residues long. V was pared by 0 bases and J by 5 bases, with 9 bases between. CDR1 is MRHNA and CDR2 is SNTAGT in the germline V gene. The CDR3 region has the DNA TGTGCCAGCAGTGACTCGGGGGGAGGAGATACGCAGTATTTT. It encodes CASSDSGGGDTQYF.

In this sample, this clone turned up once. The chain carries TRBV6-5 and TRBJ2-7, with 7 bases that match TRBD1. Germline V gives CDR1 MNHEY, CDR2 SVGAGI. V trimming: 5 bases; J trimming: 7 bases; junction bases outside the gene matches: 5. CDR3 length equals 12 residues. The CDR3 loop reads CASSNRGREQYF. The CDR3 nucleotides are TGTGCCAGCAGTAACAGGGGAAGGGAGCAGTACTTC.

The rearrangement links TRBV5-1 to TRBJ1-1; D perhaps matches TRBD1 (5 bases). Germline assignment: CDR1 SGHRS and CDR2 YFSETQ. The CDR3 totals 15 residues. The V gene lost 4 bases and the J gene lost 4 bases, with 17 bases spanning the gap. CDR3 bases: TGCGCCAGCAGCCCCGGAGGGTCAGGGAGCACTGAAGCTTTCTTT. Translation: CASSPGGSGSTEAFF.

With regard to this clone: A read error may produce the germline difference seen at one junction end. This chain connects TRBV7-9 to TRBJ2-3; TRBD2 matches at 16 bases. There are 16 residues in the CDR3. Germline V lookup: CDR1 SEHNR, CDR2 FQNEAQ (reference sequence). This chain's CDR3 is CSSSPGLAGGPGAQYF. In DNA, the CDR3 is TGTTCCAGCAGCCCGGGACTAGCGGGAGGGCCAGGAGCGCAGTATTTT.

V gene TRBV15 combines with J gene TRBJ1-1; D gene ambiguous. The ends were cut back, 3 bases at V and 1 base at J, with 12 bases in the middle. The CDR3 has 15 amino acids. CDR1 is LNHNV and CDR2 is YYDKDF in the germline V gene (reference sequence). CDR3 DNA: TGTGCCACCAGCAGTCCTCGACCGGGGAACACTGAAGCTTTCTTT. Amino acid sequence: CATSSPRPGNTEAFF.

The chain carries TRBV12-5 and TRBJ1-1, with D perhaps matching TRBD1 (6 bases). There are 15 residues in the CDR3. Trimming pared 7 bases from V and 10 bases from J, leaving 25 bases between. In germline, CDR1 is LGHNT, CDR2 FRNRAP. The CDR3 loop reads CASAPGGQVRMGAFF. CDR3 in DNA: TGTGCTAGTGCCCCGGGGGGGCAGGTGAGAATGGGAGCTTTCTTT.

This chain joins TRBV14 and TRBJ1-6; 9 bases match TRBD1. J was trimmed by 11 bases and V by 0 bases; bases with no gene match: 5. The CDR3 is 15 amino acids. Germline V CDR1 and CDR2: SGHDN, FVKESK. CDR3: CASSQEGTGRTPLHF. In nucleotides, the CDR3 is TGTGCCAGCAGCCAAGAAGGGACAGGGAGGACACCCCTCCACTTT.

The chain has TRBV19 and TRBJ1-2; perhaps TRBD1 as D (6 bases). Between the trimmed V and J ends, which lost 4 bases and 2 bases, there was a span of 14 bases. The CDR3 consists of 15 residues. The V gene's germline CDR1 is LNHDA and CDR2 SQIVND (reference sequence). CDR3 region: CASSTSWTANYGYTF. The CDR3 DNA is TGTGCCAGTAGTACCTCCTGGACAGCGAACTATGGCTACACCTTC.

This chain connects TRBV28 to TRBJ2-1; D uncertain. Trimming removed 5 bases from V and 0 bases from J, with 14 bases in between. Germline V CDR1 and CDR2: MDHEN, SYDVKM. This CDR3 has 16 residues. The CDR3 loop reads CASSPLDRSSYNEQFF. The CDR3 nucleotides are TGTGCCAGCAGTCCACTTGACCGGAGCTCCTACAATGAGCAGTTCTTC.

The chain couples TRBV5-4 to TRBJ2-3; a possible D gene is TRBD1 (5 bases). In germline, CDR1 is SGHNT, CDR2 YYREEE (reference sequence). Trimming took off 0 bases at V and 4 bases at J, with 9 bases between the two ends. CDR3 length: 14 residues. The CDR3 DNA follows: TGTGCCAGCAGCTTGGCAGGGAAGCCAGATACGCAGTATTTT. The encoded protein is CASSLAGKPDTQYF. Supplemented by reference TRBV5-4 and TRBJ2-3, the full variable domain reads ETGVTQSPTHLIKTRGQQVTLRCSSQSGHNTVSWYQQALGQGPQFIFQYYREEENGRGNFPPRFSGLQFPNYSSELNVNALELDDSALYLCASSLAGKPDTQYFGPGTRLTVL.

V gene TRBV4-1 combines with J gene TRBJ2-1, with D uncertain. Germline V gene lookup returns CDR1 MGHRA and CDR2 YSYEKL. The CDR3 loop spans 14 amino acids. Trimming took 6 bases from V and 4 from J, leaving 13 bases between them. Here the CDR3 reads CASSRPPGYNEQFF. The DNA for the CDR3 is TGCGCCAGCAGTCGCCCCCCCGGGTACAATGAGCAGTTCTTC.

The gene calls are TRBV6-5 and TRBJ2-3, with 13 nucleotides matching TRBD2. Looked up from germline, CDR1 is MNHEY and CDR2 is SVGAGI. The CDR3 spans 14 residues. V trimming: 5 bases; J trimming: 9 bases; junction bases outside the gene matches: 5. In nucleotides, the CDR3 is TGTGCCAGCAGTCTTTGGACTAGCGGGAGAACGCAGTATTTT. It translates to CASSLWTSGRTQYF.

The rearrangement links TRBV6-1 to TRBJ2-1, with D uncertain. The CDR3 spans 15 residues. V lost 4 bases and J lost 0, with 10 bases in between. The V gene's germline CDR1 is MNHNS and CDR2 SASEGT. The CDR3 protein is CASSAIRNSYNEQFF. The CDR3 coding sequence is TGTGCCAGCAGTGCTATTAGAAACTCCTACAATGAGCAGTTCTTC.

This clone was detected only a few times. The gene calls are TRBV30 and TRBJ2-7; 9 bases agree with TRBD1. The CDR3 covers 15 residues. Germline CDR1 is GTSNPN and CDR2 is SVGIG (reference sequence). V lost 0 bases to trimming and J lost 3 bases; unmatched junction nucleotides: 6. CDR3 coding DNA: TGTGCCTGGAGTGTACTGGGACAGGGTATCTACGAGCAGTACTTC. Amino acid sequence: CAWSVLGQGIYEQYF.